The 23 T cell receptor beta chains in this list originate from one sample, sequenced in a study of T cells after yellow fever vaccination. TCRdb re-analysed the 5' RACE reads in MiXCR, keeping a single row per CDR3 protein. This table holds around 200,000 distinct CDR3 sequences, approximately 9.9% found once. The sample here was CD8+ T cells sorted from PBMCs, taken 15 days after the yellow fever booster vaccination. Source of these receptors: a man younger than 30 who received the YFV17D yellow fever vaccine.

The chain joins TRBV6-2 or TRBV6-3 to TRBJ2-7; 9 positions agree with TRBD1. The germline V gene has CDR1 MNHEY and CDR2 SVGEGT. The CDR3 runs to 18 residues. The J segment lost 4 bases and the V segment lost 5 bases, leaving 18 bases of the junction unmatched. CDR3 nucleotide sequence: TGTGCCAGCAGTCCTCCGCTCCGGGACAGGGTGAGTTCGTACGAGCAGTACGTC. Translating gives CASSPPLRDRVSSYEQYV.

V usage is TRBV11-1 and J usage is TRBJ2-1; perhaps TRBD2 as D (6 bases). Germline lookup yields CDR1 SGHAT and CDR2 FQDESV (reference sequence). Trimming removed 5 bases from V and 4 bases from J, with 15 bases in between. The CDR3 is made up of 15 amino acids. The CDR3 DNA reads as TGTGCCAGCAGCCCCCACGGCGGGGTTTACAATGAGCAGTTCTTC. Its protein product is CASSPHGGVYNEQFF.

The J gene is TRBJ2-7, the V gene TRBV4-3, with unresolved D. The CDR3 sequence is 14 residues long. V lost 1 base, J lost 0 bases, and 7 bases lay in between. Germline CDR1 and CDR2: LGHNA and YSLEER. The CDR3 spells CASSQGRHSYEQYF. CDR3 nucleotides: TGCGCCAGCAGCCAAGGTCGCCACTCCTACGAGCAGTACTTC.

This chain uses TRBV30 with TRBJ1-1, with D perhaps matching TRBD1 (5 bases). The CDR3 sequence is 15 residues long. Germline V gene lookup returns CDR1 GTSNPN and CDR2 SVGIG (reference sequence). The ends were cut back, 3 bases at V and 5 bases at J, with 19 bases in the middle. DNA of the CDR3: TGTGCCTGGAGGTCCGGATCGGGGGTAAGGACTGAAGCTTTCTTT. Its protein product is CAWRSGSGVRTEAFF.

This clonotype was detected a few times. The CDR3 DNA reads TGTGCCAGCAGTTACTTGCAGGAGGGGGCCCAGTACTTC. It encodes CASSYLQEGAQYF. The chain couples TRBV6-5 to TRBJ2-5, with D perhaps matching TRBD1 or TRBD2 (6 bases each). This CDR3 contains 13 residues. V lost 1 base and J lost 9, with 12 bases in between. In germline, CDR1 is MNHEY, CDR2 SVGAGI.

CDR3 loop: CASSLTSGGAREQYF. The CDR3 nucleotides are TGTGCCAGCAGTCTCACTAGCGGGGGGGCGAGGGAGCAGTACTTC. This chain uses TRBV27 with TRBJ2-7; 13 positions match TRBD2. The germline CDR1 and CDR2 sequences are MNHEY and SMNVEV (reference sequence). V dropped 5 bases and J dropped 7; count of bases not matched to a gene: 8. There are 15 residues in the CDR3.

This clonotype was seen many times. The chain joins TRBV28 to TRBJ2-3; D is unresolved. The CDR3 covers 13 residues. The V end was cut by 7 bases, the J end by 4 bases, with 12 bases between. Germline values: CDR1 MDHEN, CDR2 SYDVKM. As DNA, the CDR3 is TGTGCCAGCACCGGTGGGTCTCCAGATACGCAGTATTTT. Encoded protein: CASTGGSPDTQYF.

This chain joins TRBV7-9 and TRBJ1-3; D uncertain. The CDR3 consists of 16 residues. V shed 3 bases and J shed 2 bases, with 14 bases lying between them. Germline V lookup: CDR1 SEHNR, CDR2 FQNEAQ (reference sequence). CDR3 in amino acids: CASSFRTDLTGNTIYF. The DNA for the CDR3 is TGTGCCAGCAGCTTTCGGACGGACTTAACTGGAAACACCATATATTTT.

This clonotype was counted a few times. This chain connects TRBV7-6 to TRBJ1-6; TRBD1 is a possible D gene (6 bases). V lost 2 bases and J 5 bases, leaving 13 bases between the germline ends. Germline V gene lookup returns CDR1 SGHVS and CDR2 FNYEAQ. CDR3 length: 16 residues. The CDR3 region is CASSLLRGGNNSPLHF. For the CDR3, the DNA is TGTGCCAGCAGCTTATTGCGGGGGGGCAATAATTCACCCCTCCACTTT.

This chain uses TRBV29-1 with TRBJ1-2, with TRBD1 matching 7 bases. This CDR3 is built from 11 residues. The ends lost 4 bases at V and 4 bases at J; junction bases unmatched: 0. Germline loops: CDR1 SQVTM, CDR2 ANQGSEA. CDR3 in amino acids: CSVGQGYGYTF. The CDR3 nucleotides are TGCAGCGTTGGACAGGGCTATGGCTACACCTTC.

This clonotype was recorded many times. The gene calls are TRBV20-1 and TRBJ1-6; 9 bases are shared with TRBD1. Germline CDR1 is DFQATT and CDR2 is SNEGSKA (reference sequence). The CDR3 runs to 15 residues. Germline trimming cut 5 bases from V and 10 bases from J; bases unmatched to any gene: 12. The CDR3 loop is CSAGPGQGEYSPLHF. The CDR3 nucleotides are TGCAGTGCTGGTCCGGGACAGGGTGAATACTCACCCCTCCACTTT.

CDR3 residues: CSVPAGGGYTF. The CDR3 DNA follows: TGCAGCGTCCCGGCTGGAGGTGGCTACACCTTC. The rearrangement uses TRBV29-1 and TRBJ1-2; no reliable D call. Germline V gene data show CDR1 as SQVTM and CDR2 as ANQGSEA. Trimming took 6 bases from V and 7 from J, leaving 12 bases between them. CDR3 length: 11 residues.

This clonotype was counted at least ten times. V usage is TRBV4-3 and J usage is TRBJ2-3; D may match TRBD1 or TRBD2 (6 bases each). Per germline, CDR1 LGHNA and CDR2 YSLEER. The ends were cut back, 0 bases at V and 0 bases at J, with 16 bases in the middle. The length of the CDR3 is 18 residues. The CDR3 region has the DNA TGCGCCAGCAGCCAAGATCTGCTTACGGGGGCTAGCACAGATACGCAGTATTTT. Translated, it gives CASSQDLLTGASTDTQYF.

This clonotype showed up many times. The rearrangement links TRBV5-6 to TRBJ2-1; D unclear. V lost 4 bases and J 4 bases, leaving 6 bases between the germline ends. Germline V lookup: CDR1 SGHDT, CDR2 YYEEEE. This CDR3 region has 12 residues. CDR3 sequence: CASSQTYNEQFF. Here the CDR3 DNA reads TGTGCCAGCAGCCAGACTTACAATGAGCAGTTCTTC.

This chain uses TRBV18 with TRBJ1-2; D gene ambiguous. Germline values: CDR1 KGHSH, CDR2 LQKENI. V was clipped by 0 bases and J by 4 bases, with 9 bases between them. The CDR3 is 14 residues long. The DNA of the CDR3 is TGTGCCAGCTCACCACCGTTGGATGGCTATGGCTACACCTTC. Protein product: CASSPPLDGYGYTF.

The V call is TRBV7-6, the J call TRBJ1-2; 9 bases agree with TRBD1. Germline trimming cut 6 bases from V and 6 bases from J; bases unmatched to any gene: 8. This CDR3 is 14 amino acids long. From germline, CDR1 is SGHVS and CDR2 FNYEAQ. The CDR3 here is CASSSITGGHGYTF. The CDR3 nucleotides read TGTGCCAGCAGTTCCATTACAGGGGGCCATGGCTACACCTTC.

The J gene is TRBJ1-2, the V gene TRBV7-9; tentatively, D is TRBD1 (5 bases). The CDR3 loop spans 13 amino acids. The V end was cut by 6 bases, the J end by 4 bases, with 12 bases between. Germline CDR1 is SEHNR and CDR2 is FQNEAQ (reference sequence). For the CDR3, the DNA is TGTGCCAGCAGAGGGACTGATGTCTATGGCTACACCTTC. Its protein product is CASRGTDVYGYTF.

The CDR3 DNA is TGTGCCAGCAGTCTGACAGGGGGGACCAATCAGCCCCAGCATTTT. Protein: CASSLTGGTNQPQHF. The rearrangement uses TRBV6-5 and TRBJ1-5; 9 positions agree with TRBD1. V lost 5 bases and J lost 3; bases outside the gene matches: 5. The CDR3 consists of 15 residues. CDR1 is MNHEY, CDR2 SVGAGI, per germline.

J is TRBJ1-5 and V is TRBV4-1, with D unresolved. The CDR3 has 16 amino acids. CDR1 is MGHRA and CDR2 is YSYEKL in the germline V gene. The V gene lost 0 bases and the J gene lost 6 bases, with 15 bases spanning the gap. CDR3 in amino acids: CASSQDLILSGQPQHF. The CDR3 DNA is TGCGCCAGCAGCCAAGATCTGATCCTATCGGGTCAGCCCCAGCATTTT.

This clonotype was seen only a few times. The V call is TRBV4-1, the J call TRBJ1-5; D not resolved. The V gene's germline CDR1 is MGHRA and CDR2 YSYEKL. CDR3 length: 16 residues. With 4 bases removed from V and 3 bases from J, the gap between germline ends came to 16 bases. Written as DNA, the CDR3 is TGCGCCAGCAGCCCCCACCCTTCTCGAAACAATCAGCCCCAGCATTTT. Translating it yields CASSPHPSRNNQPQHF.

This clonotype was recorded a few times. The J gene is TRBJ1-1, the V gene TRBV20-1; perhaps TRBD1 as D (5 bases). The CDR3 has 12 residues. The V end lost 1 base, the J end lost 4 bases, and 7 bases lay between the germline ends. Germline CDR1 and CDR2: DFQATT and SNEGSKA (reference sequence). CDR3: CSARAGGTEAFF. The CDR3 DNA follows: TGCAGTGCTAGAGCTGGGGGCACTGAAGCTTTCTTT.

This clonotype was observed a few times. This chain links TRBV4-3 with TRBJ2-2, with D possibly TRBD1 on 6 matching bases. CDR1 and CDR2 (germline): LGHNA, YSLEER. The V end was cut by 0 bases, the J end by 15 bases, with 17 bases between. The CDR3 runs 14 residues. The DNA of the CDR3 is TGCGCCAGCAGCCAAGAGGGGGCACAGACATTGTTGTTTTTT. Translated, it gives CASSQEGAQTLLFF.

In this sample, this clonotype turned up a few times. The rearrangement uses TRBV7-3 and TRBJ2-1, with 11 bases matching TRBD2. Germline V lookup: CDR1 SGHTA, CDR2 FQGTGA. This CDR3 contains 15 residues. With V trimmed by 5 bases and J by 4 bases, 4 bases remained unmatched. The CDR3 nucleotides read TGTGCCAGCAGCCGGACTAGCGGGTTGTACAATGAGCAGTTCTTC. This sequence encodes CASSRTSGLYNEQFF.